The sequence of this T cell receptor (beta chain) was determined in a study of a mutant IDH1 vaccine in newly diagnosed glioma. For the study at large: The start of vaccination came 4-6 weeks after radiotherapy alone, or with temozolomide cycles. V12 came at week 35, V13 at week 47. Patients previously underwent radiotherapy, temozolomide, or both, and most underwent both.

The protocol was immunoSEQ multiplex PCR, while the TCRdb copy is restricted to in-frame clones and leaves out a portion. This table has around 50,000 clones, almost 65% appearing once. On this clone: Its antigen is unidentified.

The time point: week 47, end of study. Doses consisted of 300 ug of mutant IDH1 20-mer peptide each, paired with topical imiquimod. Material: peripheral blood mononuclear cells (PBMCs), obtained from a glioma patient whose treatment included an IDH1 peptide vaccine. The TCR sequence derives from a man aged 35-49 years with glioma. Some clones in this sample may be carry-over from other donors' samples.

This chain's CDR3 is CASSRTGEGEQYF. CDR3 DNA sequence: TGTGCCAGCAGTAGGACAGGGGAAGGGGAGCAGTACTTC. The chain uses TRBV2 and TRBJ2-7, with TRBD1 identical over 9 bases. V shed 5 bases and J 7 bases; nucleotides not matched to a gene: 6. CDR1 SNHLY and CDR2 FYNNEI come from the germline V gene. The CDR3 loop spans 13 amino acids.